Listed below are T cell receptor beta chains from one sample, sequenced in a study of blood T cell repertoires in COVID-19. TCRdb keeps only in-frame clones here, not all; method: immunoSEQ multiplex PCR. Of 25,000 or so clones in the sample, roughly 90% are singletons; the top ten hold approximately 2.6%. The sample taken for sequencing was peripheral blood. Source of these receptors: a human donor in a cohort sampled during active COVID-19. The CDR3 runs from the conserved cysteine through the conserved F or W. The order of the fields is J gene, V gene, clone size, D gene, CDR3 DNA, CDR3 protein. A D gene is named only where the DNA matches it firmly. Clone size appears in some rows only: once, few, many, or a class for an expanded clone.

>TRBJ1-2|TRBV7-8|.|.
TGTGCCAGCAGCTTCGGCCAGGGAATTTTTGGCTACACCTTC
CASSFGQGIFGYTF
>TRBJ2-1|TRBV28|.|TRBD1
TGTGCCAGCAGTTTATTGGACAGGGCGACCTACAATGAGCAGTTCTTC
CASSLLDRATYNEQFF
>TRBJ2-5|TRBV9|.|TRBD2
TGTGCCAGCAGCGCTGGTAGCGGGGTAGAGACCCAGTACTTC
CASSAGSGVETQYF
>TRBJ2-7|TRBV27|.|TRBD2
TGTGCCAGCAGTCCTCGGGGGGTGGTTGCCTACGAGCAGTACTTC
CASSPRGVVAYEQYF
>TRBJ1-2|TRBV2|.|.
TGTGCCAGCAGTGAAGTGAGGGTTCTCGGGGGCTACACCTTC
CASSEVRVLGGYTF
>TRBJ2-5|TRBV28|.|TRBD1
TGTGCCAGCAGTCGAGGACAGGGCAGAGAGACCCAGTACTTC
CASSRGQGRETQYF
>TRBJ1-2|TRBV2|.|.
TGTGCCAGCAGTGGGGCCAGGGGCCCGTCTCTCTATGGCTACACCTTC
CASSGARGPSLYGYTF
>TRBJ2-3|TRBV28|once|TRBD2
TGTGCCAGCAGCCTAGCGGGAGCGCCCACAGATACGCAGTATTTT
CASSLAGAPTDTQYF
>TRBJ2-5|TRBV27|.|.
TGTGCCAGCAGGGGGTCATTGGGACACAACCAAGAGACCCAGTACTTC
CASRGSLGHNQETQYF
>TRBJ2-5|TRBV11-2|once|TRBD1
TGTGCCAGCAGCTCTGCACTTGACAGGGTGGTGGGAGAGACCCAGTACTTC
CASSSALDRVVGETQYF
>TRBJ2-3|TRBV3-1/TRBV3-2|.|.
TGTGCCAGCAGCCAGAGGGATACGCAGTATTTT
CASSQRDTQYF
>TRBJ1-5|TRBV28|.|.
TGTGCCAGCAGCCTGGGGGGGAATAGCAATCAGCCCCAGCATTTT
CASSLGGNSNQPQHF
>TRBJ1-1|TRBV13|.|.
TGTGCCAGCAGCTCCTACCAAGACACGGAAGCTTTCTTT
CASSSYQDTEAFF
>TRBJ2-1|TRBV1|.|.
TGCACCAGCAGCCAGCGGGAGCCCAACAATGAGCAGTTCTTC
CTSSQREPNNEQFF
>TRBJ1-1|TRBV5-1|.|.
TGCGCCAGCAGCTTGTTACCCCCGAAATCCGAGGGAATGAACACTGAAGCTTTCTTT
CASSLLPPKSEGMNTEAFF
>TRBJ2-2|TRBV6-6|.|TRBD2
TGTGCCAGCAGTTATGGGGGGGGGATCACCGGGGAGCTGTTTTTT
CASSYGGGITGELFF
>TRBJ2-1|TRBV9|.|.
TGTGCCAGCAGCCCCCGAACAGGGCCACGGGTGGAGCAGTTCTTC
CASSPRTGPRVEQFF
>TRBJ1-6|TRBV18|.|.
TGTGCCAGCTCACCTGAACAGGGACAACTCCACTTT
CASSPEQGQLHF
>TRBJ1-1|TRBV6-5|.|TRBD1
TGTGCCAGCAGGAAACAGGGGATGAACACTGAAGCTTTCTTT
CASRKQGMNTEAFF
>TRBJ2-2|TRBV6-1|once|TRBD2
TGTGCCAGCAGTGAGCGGGGACTAGCGGGGACCGGGGAGCTGTTTTTT
CASSERGLAGTGELFF
>TRBJ2-5|TRBV5-6|.|TRBD1
TGTGCCAGCAGCTCGTTGGGACAGCAAGAGACCCAGTACTTC
CASSSLGQQETQYF
>TRBJ2-1|TRBV10-3|.|TRBD2
TGTGCCATCAGAGGACGGGGTAGCGGGGGGTCGAGCTCCTACAATGAGCAGTTCTTC
CAIRGRGSGGSSSYNEQFF
>TRBJ2-1|TRBV10-1|once|.
TGCGCCAGCAGTATTAGCGGCTACAATGAGCAGTTCTTC
CASSISGYNEQFF
>TRBJ2-5|TRBV18|.|.
TGTGCCAGCTCACCGACTTACGGTGTGACCCAGTACTTC
CASSPTYGVTQYF
>TRBJ1-4|TRBV6-5|.|.
TGTGCCAGCACCGAGTCGAGCCTTTTTAATGAAAAACTGTTTTTT
CASTESSLFNEKLFF
>TRBJ2-7|TRBV20-1|.|.
TGCAGTGCTAGTAGAGCGGTTCGGGACGAGCAGTACTTC
CSASRAVRDEQYF
>TRBJ1-1|TRBV2|.|.
TGTGCCAGTAGATTTCAGGGGAACACTGAAGCTTTCTTT
CASRFQGNTEAFF
>TRBJ2-5|TRBV19|.|TRBD1
TGTGCCAGTAGTATAGGGGACAGGGCGACGGTAGAGACCCAGTACTTC
CASSIGDRATVETQYF
>TRBJ2-1|TRBV19|.|.
TGTGCCAGTAGTATGTCCGGTGGTTGGAATGAGCAGTTCTTC
CASSMSGGWNEQFF
>TRBJ2-1|TRBV11-2|.|TRBD2
TGTGCCAGCAGCTTACTAGCGGGGGGGCTTTACAATGAGCAGTTCTTC
CASSLLAGGLYNEQFF
>TRBJ1-5|TRBV19|.|TRBD1
TGTGCCAGTAGTCTAGGGGGGACAGGGGGCGCGAATCAGCCCCAGCATTTT
CASSLGGTGGANQPQHF
>TRBJ1-1|TRBV2|few|.
TGTGCCAGCAGTCTTGGCAGGTTGGGCACTGAAGCTTTCTTT
CASSLGRLGTEAFF
>TRBJ2-1|TRBV19|.|TRBD1
TGTGCCAGCTCCCCCGGGACAGGCTGGCCGAATGAGCAGTTCTTC
CASSPGTGWPNEQFF
>TRBJ2-2|TRBV7-3|.|.
TGTGCCAGCAGTCAACAGCAGGGCCACACCGGGGAGCTGTTTTTT
CASSQQQGHTGELFF
>TRBJ2-7|TRBV28|.|TRBD2
TGTGCCACATCGAGGGGAGGGGACTCCTACGAGCAGTACTTC
CATSRGGDSYEQYF